The entry that follows covers one T cell receptor (beta chain) sequence. V was clipped by 2 bases and J by 9 bases; unmatched bases: 0. The CDR3 spans 11 residues. Germline-derived CDR1 and CDR2 are LNHDA and SQIVND (reference sequence). The data are from a study of blood T cell repertoires in COVID-19. Repertoires were generated with immunoSEQ multiplex PCR, while TCRdb's copy carries only in-frame clones and drops some. The data show more than 200,000 clones, over 70% seen once. Sample: peripheral blood. The chain joins TRBV19 to TRBJ2-5; 7 positions agree with TRBD2. This sequence was found in a man aged 35 to 55 with acute or convalescent COVID-19. The CDR3 protein is CASSIRGAQYF. The CDR3 coding sequence is TGTGCCAGTAGTATACGGGGGGCCCAGTACTTC.